The present T cell receptor beta chain was sequenced within a study of shared clonotypes between healthy human individuals. At the level of the study: The cohort had a couple of women and a few men, ages 18 to 49.

HIV-negative, healthy adults without recent acute infections or vaccinations were the donors. The assay was immunoSEQ multiplex PCR, and TCRdb's table has in-frame clones only and misses some. The sample lists about 2 million clones; roughly 95% were seen once. The V end lost 7 bases, the J end lost 10 bases, and 11 bases lay between the germline ends. In germline, CDR1 is LNHDA, CDR2 SQIVND (reference sequence). This CDR3 comprises 12 residues. This rearrangement joins TRBV19 to TRBJ1-6; D ambiguous. The sample consisted of naive CD4+ T cells sorted from blood. The subset: CD45RA+ positively selected. This TCR was recovered from a man aged 18 to 29 in good health. CDR3 amino acids: CASNRVGSPLHF. In DNA form, the CDR3 reads TGTGCCAGTAATAGGGTTGGCTCACCCCTCCACTTT. The whole variable domain, remainder taken from reference TRBV19 and TRBJ1-6, is DGGITQSPKYLFRKEGQNVTLSCEQNLNHDAMYWYRQDPGQGLRLIYYSQIVNDFQKGDIAEGYSVSREKKESFPLTVTSAQKNPTAFYLCASNRVGSPLHFGNGTRLTVT.